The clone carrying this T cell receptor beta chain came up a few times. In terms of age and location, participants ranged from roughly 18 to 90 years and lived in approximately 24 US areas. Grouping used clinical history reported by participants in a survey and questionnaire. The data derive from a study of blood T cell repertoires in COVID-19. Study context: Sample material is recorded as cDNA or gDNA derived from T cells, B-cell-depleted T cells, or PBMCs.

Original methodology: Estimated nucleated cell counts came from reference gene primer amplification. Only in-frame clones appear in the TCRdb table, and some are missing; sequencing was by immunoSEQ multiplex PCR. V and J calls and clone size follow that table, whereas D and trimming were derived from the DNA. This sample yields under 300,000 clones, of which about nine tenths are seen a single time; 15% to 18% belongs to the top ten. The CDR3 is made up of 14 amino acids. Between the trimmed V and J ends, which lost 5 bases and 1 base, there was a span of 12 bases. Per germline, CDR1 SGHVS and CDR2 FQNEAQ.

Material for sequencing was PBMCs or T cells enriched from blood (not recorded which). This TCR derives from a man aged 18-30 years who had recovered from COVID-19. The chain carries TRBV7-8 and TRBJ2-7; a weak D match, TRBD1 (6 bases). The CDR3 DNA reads TGTGCCAGCAGCCTAGACAGGCCATCCTACGAGCAGTACTTC. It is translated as CASSLDRPSYEQYF.